This T cell receptor beta chain was recorded in a study of blood T cells in healthy people across ages. A second PCR of roughly 7 to 11 cycles used a sample-barcoded 5' primer and a J-beta primer mix. TCRdb re-analysed the 5' RACE reads in MiXCR, keeping a single row per CDR3 protein. The sample contains hundreds of thousands of distinct CDR3 sequences, about 24% of which appear only once. Source material: blood. This sequence originates from a man aged 70-80 years in good health.

The CDR3 region has the DNA TGCGCCAGCAGCGAGGCGCTGACGAGCTCCTACGAGCAGTACTTC. The encoded protein is CASSEALTSSYEQYF. V is TRBV5-1 and J is TRBJ2-7, with D uncertain. This CDR3 comprises 15 residues. Per the germline V gene, CDR1 is SGHRS and CDR2 is YFSETQ. With 4 bases removed from V and 0 bases from J, the gap between germline ends came to 14 bases.